These 16 T cell receptor beta chains came from one sample sequenced in a study of blood T cell repertoires in COVID-19 (dated by TCRdb to the early 2020s). The library was generated by the immunoSEQ multiplex PCR assay. TCRdb retrieved this table from immuneACCESS and kept in-frame rearrangements only. Not all clones are present; in checked studies, unresolved V genes account for under half, and no reason is known for the remainder. This sample has 60,000 to 95,000 clones in its table, and about nine tenths of those were observed once. Approximately 15% of the sample is in the top ten clones. Material for sequencing was peripheral blood. These receptors all come from a woman of 80 years or more with active or convalescent COVID-19.

The chain has TRBV28 and TRBJ1-2; 8 bases are a match to TRBD1. J gave up 7 bases and V 6 bases, and 7 bases lay outside the gene matches. Germline values: CDR1 MDHEN, CDR2 SYDVKM. This CDR3 has 13 amino acids. This CDR3 is CASRGQGKGGYTF. The DNA of the CDR3 is TGTGCCAGCAGAGGACAGGGCAAGGGTGGCTACACCTTC.

This clone was recorded only once. The V gene is TRBV19, the J gene TRBJ1-5; no definite D call. Germline CDR1 is LNHDA and CDR2 is SQIVND (reference sequence). The CDR3 is made up of 15 amino acids. Trimming cost V 1 base and J 2 bases, with 9 bases left between them. The CDR3 loop reads CASSIAGDRNQPQHF. The CDR3 DNA reads TGTGCCAGTAGTATAGCCGGGGATCGCAATCAGCCCCAGCATTTT.

The chain joins TRBV10-3 to TRBJ1-1; D call uncertain. Trimming took off 5 bases at V and 1 base at J, with 5 bases between the two ends. Germline V gene lookup returns CDR1 ENHRY and CDR2 SYGVKD. The CDR3 consists of 12 residues. The CDR3 DNA follows: TGTGCCATCAGTTACGGGAACACTGAAGCTTTCTTT. Protein: CAISYGNTEAFF.

This clone has a handful of counts. The chain employs TRBV7-9 and TRBJ2-2; D is possibly TRBD2 (5 bases). The CDR3 totals 18 residues. Germline V gene lookup returns CDR1 SEHNR and CDR2 FQNEAQ (reference sequence). Trimming removed 6 bases at V and 0 bases at J, with 20 bases between. The CDR3 region has the DNA TGTGCCAGCAGAGCGCCGTTACTAGAGGCGACGAACACCGGGGAGCTGTTTTTT. This gives the protein CASRAPLLEATNTGELFF.

In this sample, this clone turned up once. The chain links TRBV28 to TRBJ1-2; TRBD1 is a possible D gene (6 bases). Per germline, CDR1 MDHEN and CDR2 SYDVKM. Deletions cut 5 bases from V and 3 bases from J, with 16 bases between. The CDR3 is 15 amino acids. This CDR3 reads CASSHYTGFDYGYTF. The CDR3 DNA reads TGTGCCAGCAGTCATTACACAGGGTTCGACTATGGCTACACCTTC.

This rearrangement joins TRBV7-2 to TRBJ2-3; the match to TRBD1 covers 7 bases. Losses at the gene ends were 5 bases for V and 7 bases for J; bases not matched to a gene: 9. This CDR3 has 14 amino acids. CDR1 and CDR2 from the germline V gene are SGHTA and FQGNSA. In DNA form, the CDR3 reads TGTGCCAGCAGCCGGGACAGTTCTACGTATACGCAGTATTTT. It yields the protein CASSRDSSTYTQYF. The variable domain in full, with the rest retrieved from reference TRBV7-2 and TRBJ2-3, is GAGVSQSPSNKVTEKGKDVELRCDPISGHTALYWYRQSLGQGLEFLIYFQGNSAPDKSGLPSDRFSAERTGGSVSTLTIQRTQQEDSAVYLCASSRDSSTYTQYFGPGTRLTVL.

The count of this clone is one. The chain is built from TRBV6-2 or TRBV6-3 and TRBJ1-2, with D uncertain. Germline lookup yields CDR1 MNHEY and CDR2 SVGEGT. The V end lost 0 bases, the J end lost 10 bases, and 6 bases lay between the germline ends. This CDR3 is 11 amino acids long. The CDR3 reads CASSYSLVYTF. As DNA, the CDR3 is TGTGCCAGCAGTTACTCCCTCGTCTACACCTTC.

The gene calls are TRBV6-2 or TRBV6-3 and TRBJ1-1; D gene unclear. Trimming cost V 3 bases and J 4 bases, with 9 bases left between them. The germline gives CDR1 MNHEY, CDR2 SVGEGT. This CDR3 is 13 amino acids long. CDR3 coding DNA: TGTGCCAGCAGTTATATACTGAGCACTGAAGCTTTCTTT. Translating gives CASSYILSTEAFF.

The chain links TRBV4-2 to TRBJ1-1; TRBD1 matches 7 bases. CDR1 is LGHNA, CDR2 YNFKEQ, per germline. The CDR3 loop spans 14 amino acids. J was trimmed by 4 bases and V by 2 bases; bases with no gene match: 4. CDR3 sequence: CASSQSRGPTEAFF. CDR3 DNA sequence: TGTGCCAGCAGCCAAAGTAGGGGGCCCACTGAAGCTTTCTTT.

The chain combines TRBV11-2 with TRBJ1-2; the match to TRBD1 covers 7 bases. The V gene's germline CDR1 is SGHAT and CDR2 FQNNGV. Trimming took 5 bases from V and 4 from J; bases not matched to a gene: 7. This CDR3 is 14 amino acids long. CDR3 region: CASSPDDRVYGYTF. In DNA, the CDR3 is TGTGCCAGCAGCCCAGACGACAGGGTCTATGGCTACACCTTC. The full variable domain, rest sourced from reference TRBV11-2 and TRBJ1-2, is EAGVAQSPRYKIIEKRQSVAFWCNPISGHATLYWYQQILGQGPKLLIQFQNNGVVDDSQLPKDRFSAERLKGVDSTLKIQPAKLEDSAVYLCASSPDDRVYGYTFGSGTRLTVV.

This chain links TRBV6-5 with TRBJ2-2; 7 nucleotides match TRBD1. The CDR3 length is 15 residues. Germline loops: CDR1 MNHEY, CDR2 SVGAGI. Germline trimming cut 6 bases from V and 4 bases from J; bases unmatched to any gene: 8. The CDR3 is CASSIDRARTGELFF. In DNA form, the CDR3 reads TGTGCCAGCAGCATCGACAGGGCTCGCACCGGGGAGCTGTTTTTT.

The V gene is TRBV5-1, the J gene TRBJ2-7, with D tentatively TRBD1 (5 bases). The CDR3 contains 15 residues. V lost 0 bases, J lost 2 bases, and 12 bases lay in between. The germline V gene has CDR1 SGHRS and CDR2 YFSETQ. CDR3 sequence: CASSLGLDSTYEQYF. CDR3 DNA: TGCGCCAGCAGCTTGGGCTTAGACAGTACCTACGAGCAGTACTTC.

The chain couples TRBV9 to TRBJ2-3, with 7 bases that match TRBD1. CDR1 and CDR2 from the germline V gene are SGDLS and YYNGEE. The CDR3 contains 15 residues. V lost 4 bases, J lost 3 bases, and 8 bases stayed unmatched. The CDR3 sequence: CASSTRQGGTDTQYF. The CDR3 DNA reads as TGTGCCAGCAGCACCCGACAGGGTGGGACAGATACGCAGTATTTT.

The J gene is TRBJ1-3, the V gene TRBV3-1 (or the pseudogene TRBV3-2); 10 positions agree with TRBD1. CDR1 and CDR2 from the germline V gene are LGHDT and YNNKEL (reference sequence). Unmatched junction bases numbered 4, after V lost 4 bases and J lost 4 bases. This CDR3 comprises 15 residues. The CDR3 sequence is CASSLGQGIGNTIYF. CDR3 sequence (DNA): TGTGCCAGCAGCCTGGGACAGGGGATAGGAAACACCATATATTTT.

The CDR3: CASSQSGGPYEQYF. CDR3 in DNA: TGTGCCAGCAGTCAATCGGGGGGACCCTACGAGCAGTACTTC. This rearrangement joins TRBV3-1 (or the pseudogene TRBV3-2) to TRBJ2-7; 7 bases are shared with TRBD2. Trimming removed 6 bases from V and 2 bases from J; junction bases left unmatched: 7. This CDR3 is 14 amino acids long. Germline V lookup: CDR1 LGHDT, CDR2 YNNKEL (reference sequence).

The CDR3 here is CASSYHGGGTEAFF. The CDR3 DNA sequence: TGTGCCAGCAGTTATCACGGGGGGGGCACTGAAGCTTTCTTT. J is TRBJ1-1 and V is TRBV6-2 or TRBV6-3; maybe TRBD1 (5 bases). Looked up from germline, CDR1 is MNHEY and CDR2 is SVGEGT. Trimming took 3 bases from V and 4 from J, leaving 12 bases between them. There are 14 residues in the CDR3.